This T cell receptor beta chain was sequenced during a study of early T cells in non-severe SARS-CoV-2 infection. Study findings and constraints: VDJdb matching skewed toward anti-spike CD8 responses, missing private and CD4 specificities.

Germline CDR1 LGHDT, CDR2 YNNKEL (reference sequence). The length of the CDR3 is 15 residues. V lost 1 base and J 1 base, leaving 11 bases between the germline ends. This clonotype was found many times. Its antigen remains unidentified. Individual cDNA molecules received unique molecular identifiers. A single record per CDR3 protein comes from TCRdb applying MiXCR to the 5' RACE reads. The sample shows about 110,000 distinct CDR3 sequences, around 10% of them seen only once. This receptor was obtained from an adult who was a healthcare worker with PCR-confirmed SARS-CoV-2 infection or an uninfected control (not recorded which). The rearrangement uses TRBV3-1 and TRBJ2-7; D is unresolved. The sequenced material came from whole blood. CDR3 bases: TGTGCCAGCAGCCAAGTTGGTGCCATTTCCTACGAGCAGTACTTC. This codes for CASSQVGAISYEQYF.